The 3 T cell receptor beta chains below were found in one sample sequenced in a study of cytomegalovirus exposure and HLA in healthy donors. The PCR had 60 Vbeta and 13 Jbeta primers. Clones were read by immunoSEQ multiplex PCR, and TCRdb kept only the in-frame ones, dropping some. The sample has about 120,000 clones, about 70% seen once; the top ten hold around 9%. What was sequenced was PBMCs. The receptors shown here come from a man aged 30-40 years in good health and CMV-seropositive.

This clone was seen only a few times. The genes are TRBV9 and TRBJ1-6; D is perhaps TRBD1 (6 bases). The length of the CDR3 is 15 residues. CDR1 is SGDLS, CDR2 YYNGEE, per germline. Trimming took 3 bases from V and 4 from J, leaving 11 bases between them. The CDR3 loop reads CASSGSDSYNSPLHF. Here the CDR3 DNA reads TGTGCCAGCAGCGGATCGGACAGTTATAATTCACCCCTCCACTTT.

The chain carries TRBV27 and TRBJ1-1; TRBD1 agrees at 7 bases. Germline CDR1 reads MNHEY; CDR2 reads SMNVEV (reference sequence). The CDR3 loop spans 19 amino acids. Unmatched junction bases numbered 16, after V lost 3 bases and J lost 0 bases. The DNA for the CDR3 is TGTGCCAGCAGTTTTCGTCCGATCCGCAGACAGGGTTTGAACACTGAAGCTTTCTTT. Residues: CASSFRPIRRQGLNTEAFF.

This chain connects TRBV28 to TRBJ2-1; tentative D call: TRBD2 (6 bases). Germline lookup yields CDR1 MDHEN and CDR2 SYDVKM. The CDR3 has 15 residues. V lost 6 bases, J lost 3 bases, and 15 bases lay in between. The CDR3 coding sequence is TGTGCCAGCAGACTGGGGAGGCTTAACTACAATGAGCAGTTCTTC. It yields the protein CASRLGRLNYNEQFF.